This T cell receptor (beta chain) was captured by sequencing in a study of blood T cell repertoires in COVID-19 (dated by TCRdb to the early 2020s). For context, the study as a whole: The collaborator samples originated in the United States, Italy and Spain and spanned the acute and convalescent phases of COVID-19. The sample metadata nearly always contained a de-identified subject ID, COVID-19 status, age in years and sex. Where HLA class I and class II types were available, the types were taken from metadata supplied by the sample provider, not from assay-based typing. Deeply sampled blood TCRbeta repertoires from subjects exposed to, actively infected with, or recovered from COVID-19 were included in the dataset. The repertoires were released in a freely available public database intended as a resource for research on the immune response to SARS-CoV-2. Samples came from the ongoing ImmuneRACE study (first 160 participants) plus 1,254 subjects from 6 global collaborators. The material from the prospective study consisted of cDNA or gDNA derived from T cells, B-cell-depleted T cells, or PBMCs. What the study reported, not specific to this receptor: The amount of clinical and demographic metadata varied by source and participant and was provided uncurated.

TCRbeta CDR3 regions were amplified from genomic DNA by means of the immunoSEQ Assay, a bias-controlled multiplex PCR. Concerning the study's data processing: Nucleated cell counts per sample were estimated from amplification of reference gene primers within the assay. To quantify the absolute abundance of each unique TCRbeta CDR3 rearrangement, sequence reads were collapsed and filtered. For each sample, productive Simpson clonality was calculated as the square root of Simpson's diversity index across productive rearrangements. This immuneACCESS table, as held by TCRdb, lists in-frame sequences with V and J called but not all clones. Of the missing ones, under half trace to an unresolved V gene in checked studies; the others have no known cause. For V, J and clone size, that table is used; D and trimming come from the DNA. The sample table lists some 670,000 clones, 85% to 90% of them with a count of one. The leading ten clones occupy roughly 0.26% of the sample.

Whole blood was collected in K2EDTA tubes by collaborating institutions according to the institutions' own protocols. For TCRbeta analysis, collaborators shipped samples as frozen whole blood, isolated PBMCs, or DNA extracted from either of those sample types. The germline V gene yields SGHVS for CDR1 and FQNEAQ for CDR2. Its CDR3 holds 16 amino acids, cysteine through phenylalanine. The CDR3 DNA has 48 bases and is translated from base 1. Trimming leaves V shorter by 5 bases and J shorter by 5 bases, with the junction holding 14 bases beyond the gene matches. In the case of this clone: The clone's antigen remains unknown. Base qualities are not recorded, but no much larger clone differs from it by a single base.

Specimen: peripheral blood. The V and J genes are TRBV7-8 and TRBJ2-5; a stretch of 7 junction bases matches TRBD1. This TCR was sampled from a woman aged 18-35 years with acute or convalescent COVID-19. The CDR3 in this case is CASSQRRTRGRETQYF. Here is the DNA: TGTGCCAGCAGCCAAAGGAGGACAAGGGGGCGGGAGACCCAGTACTTC.